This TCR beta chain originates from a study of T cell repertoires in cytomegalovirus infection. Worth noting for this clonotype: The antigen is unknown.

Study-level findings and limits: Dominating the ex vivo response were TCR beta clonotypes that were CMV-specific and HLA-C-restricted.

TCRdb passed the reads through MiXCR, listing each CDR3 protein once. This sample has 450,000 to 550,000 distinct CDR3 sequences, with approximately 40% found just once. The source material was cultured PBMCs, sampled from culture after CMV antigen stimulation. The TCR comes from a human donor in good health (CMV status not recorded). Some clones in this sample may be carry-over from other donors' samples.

CDR3 sequence (DNA): TGCAGTGCTAGTTACTCTGGGGCCAACGTCCTGACTTTC. Its translation is CSASYSGANVLTF. The V call is TRBV20-1, the J call TRBJ2-6; D is undetermined. CDR1 DFQATT and CDR2 SNEGSKA come from the germline V gene (reference sequence). The CDR3 contains 13 residues. V was clipped by 3 bases and J by 0 bases, with 3 bases between them.